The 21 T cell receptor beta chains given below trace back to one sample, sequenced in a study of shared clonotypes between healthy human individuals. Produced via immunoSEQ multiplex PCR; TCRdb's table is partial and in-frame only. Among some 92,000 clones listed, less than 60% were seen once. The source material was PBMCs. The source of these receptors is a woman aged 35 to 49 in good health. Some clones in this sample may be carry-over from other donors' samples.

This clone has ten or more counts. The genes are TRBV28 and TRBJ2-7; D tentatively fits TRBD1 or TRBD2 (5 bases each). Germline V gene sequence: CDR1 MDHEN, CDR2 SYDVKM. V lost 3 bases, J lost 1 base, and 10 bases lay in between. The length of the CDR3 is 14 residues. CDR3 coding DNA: TGTGCCAGCAGTTTGGGGGACGTATCCTACGAGCAGTACTTC. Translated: CASSLGDVSYEQYF.

The CDR3 region is CASSPTGKAYEQYF. The CDR3 DNA is TGTGCCAGCAGTCCGACGGGGAAAGCCTACGAGCAGTACTTC. The chain recombines TRBV25-1 with TRBJ2-7, with D perhaps matching TRBD2 (5 bases). Trimming shortened V by 5 bases and J by 2 bases, and 13 bases separated the two germline ends. In germline, CDR1 is MGHDK, CDR2 SYGVNS. The CDR3 length is 14 residues.

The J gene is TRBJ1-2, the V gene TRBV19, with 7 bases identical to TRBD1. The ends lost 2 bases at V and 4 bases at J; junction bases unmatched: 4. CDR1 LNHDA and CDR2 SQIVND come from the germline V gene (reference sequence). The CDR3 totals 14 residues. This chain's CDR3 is CASSIRGRGYGYTF. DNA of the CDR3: TGTGCCAGTAGTATAAGGGGGCGCGGCTATGGCTACACCTTC.

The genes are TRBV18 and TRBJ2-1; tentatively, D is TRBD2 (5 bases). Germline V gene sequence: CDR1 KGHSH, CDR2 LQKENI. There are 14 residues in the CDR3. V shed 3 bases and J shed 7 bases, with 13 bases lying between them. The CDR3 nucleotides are TGTGCCAGCTCACCGGCCTGGGGAGATAATGAGCAGTTCTTC. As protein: CASSPAWGDNEQFF.

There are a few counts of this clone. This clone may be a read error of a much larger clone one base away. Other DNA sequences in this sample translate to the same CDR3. CDR3 sequence (DNA): TGTGCCAGCAGCTATTTGCGGGAGGGCGGTGAGCAGTTCTTC. Amino acid sequence: CASSYLREGGEQFF. This rearrangement joins TRBV7-2 to TRBJ2-1; 9 bases are a match to TRBD2. CDR3 size: 14 residues. Germline assignment: CDR1 SGHTA and CDR2 FQGNSA. With 4 bases clipped from V and 9 bases from J, the junction kept 7 bases outside the gene matches.

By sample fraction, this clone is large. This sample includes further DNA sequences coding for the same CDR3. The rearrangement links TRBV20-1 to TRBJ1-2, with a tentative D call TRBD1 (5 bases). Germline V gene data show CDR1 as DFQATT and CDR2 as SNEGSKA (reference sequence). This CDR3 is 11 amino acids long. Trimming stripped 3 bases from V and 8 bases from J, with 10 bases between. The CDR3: CSASRGEGYTF. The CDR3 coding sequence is TGCAGTGCTAGCCGGGGGGAAGGCTACACCTTC.

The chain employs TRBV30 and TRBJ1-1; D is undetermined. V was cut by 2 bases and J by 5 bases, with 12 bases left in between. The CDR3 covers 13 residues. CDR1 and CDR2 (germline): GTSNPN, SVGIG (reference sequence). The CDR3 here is CAWSLKGWTEAFF. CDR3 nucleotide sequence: TGTGCCTGGAGTTTGAAGGGATGGACTGAAGCTTTCTTT.

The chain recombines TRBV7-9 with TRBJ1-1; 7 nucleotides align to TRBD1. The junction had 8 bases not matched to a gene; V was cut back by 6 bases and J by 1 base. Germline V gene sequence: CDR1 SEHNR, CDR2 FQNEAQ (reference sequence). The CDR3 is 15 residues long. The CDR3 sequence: CASSDTGVWNTEAFF. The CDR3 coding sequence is TGTGCCAGCAGTGATACAGGGGTCTGGAACACTGAAGCTTTCTTT.

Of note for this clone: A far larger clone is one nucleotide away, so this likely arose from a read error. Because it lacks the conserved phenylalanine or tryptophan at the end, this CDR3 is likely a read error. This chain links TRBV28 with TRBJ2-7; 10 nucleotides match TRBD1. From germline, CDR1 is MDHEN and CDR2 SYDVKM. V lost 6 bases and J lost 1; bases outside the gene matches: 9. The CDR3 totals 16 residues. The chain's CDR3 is CASRRPGQGTSYEQYL. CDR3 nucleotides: TGTGCCAGCAGGAGACCGGGACAGGGGACTTCCTACGAGCAGTACCTC.

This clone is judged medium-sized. CDR3: CASSLTGAEAFF. Here the CDR3 DNA reads TGTGCCAGCAGTTTAACTGGGGCTGAAGCTTTCTTT. The genes are TRBV28 and TRBJ1-1; no clear D gene. This CDR3 has 12 residues. Per the germline V gene, CDR1 is MDHEN and CDR2 is SYDVKM. V gave up 2 bases and J gave up 6 bases, with 7 bases separating them.

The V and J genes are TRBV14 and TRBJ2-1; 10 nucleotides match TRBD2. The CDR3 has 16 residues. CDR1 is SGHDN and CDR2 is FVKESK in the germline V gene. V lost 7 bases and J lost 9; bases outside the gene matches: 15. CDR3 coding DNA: TGTGCCAGCAACGAGTGGGCTAGCGGGAGTCTGGGTGAGCAGTTCTTC. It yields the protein CASNEWASGSLGEQFF.

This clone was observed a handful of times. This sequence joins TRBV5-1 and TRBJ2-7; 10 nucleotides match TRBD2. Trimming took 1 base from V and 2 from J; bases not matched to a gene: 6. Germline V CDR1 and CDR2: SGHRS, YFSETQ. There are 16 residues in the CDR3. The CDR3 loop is CASSLRAGGRPYEQYF. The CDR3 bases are TGCGCCAGCAGCTTGAGAGCGGGAGGGAGGCCCTACGAGCAGTACTTC.

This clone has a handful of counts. The CDR3 protein is CAWSVNNEQYF. The DNA of the CDR3 is TGTGCCTGGAGTGTTAATAACGAGCAGTACTTC. The V and J genes are TRBV30 and TRBJ2-7; D is ambiguous. CDR1 GTSNPN and CDR2 SVGIG come from the germline V gene (reference sequence). V lost 0 bases and J 5 bases, leaving 5 bases between the germline ends. There are 11 residues in the CDR3. Looking up the rest from reference TRBV30 and TRBJ2-7 gives the full variable domain: SQTIHQWPATLVQPVGSPLSLECTVEGTSNPNLYWYRQAAGRGLQLLFYSVGIGQISSEVPQNLSASRPQDRQFILSSKKLLLSDSGFYLCAWSVNNEQYFGPGTRLTVT.

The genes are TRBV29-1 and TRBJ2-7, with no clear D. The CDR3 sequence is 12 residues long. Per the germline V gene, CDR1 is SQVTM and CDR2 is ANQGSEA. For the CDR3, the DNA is TGCAGTTGCCTCTTATCGACCTACGAGCAGTACTTC. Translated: CSCLLSTYEQYF.

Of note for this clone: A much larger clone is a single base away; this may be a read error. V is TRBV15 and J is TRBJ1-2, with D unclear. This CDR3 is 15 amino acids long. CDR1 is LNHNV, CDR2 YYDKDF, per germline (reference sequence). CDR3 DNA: TGTGCCACCAGCAGACCCGAGGAGGGAAACTATGGCCACACCTTC. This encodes CATSRPEEGNYGHTF.

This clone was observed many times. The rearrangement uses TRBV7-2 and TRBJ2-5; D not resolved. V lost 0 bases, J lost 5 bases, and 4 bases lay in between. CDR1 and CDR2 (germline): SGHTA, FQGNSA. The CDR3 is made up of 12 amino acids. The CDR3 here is CASSLAIETQYF. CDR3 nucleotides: TGTGCCAGCAGCTTAGCGATCGAGACCCAGTACTTC.

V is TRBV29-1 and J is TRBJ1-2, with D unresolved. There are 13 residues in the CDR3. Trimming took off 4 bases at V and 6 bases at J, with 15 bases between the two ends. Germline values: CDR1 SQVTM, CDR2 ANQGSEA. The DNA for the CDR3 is TGCAGCGTTGCACCGGATGCCGTTGATGGCTACACCTTC. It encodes CSVAPDAVDGYTF.

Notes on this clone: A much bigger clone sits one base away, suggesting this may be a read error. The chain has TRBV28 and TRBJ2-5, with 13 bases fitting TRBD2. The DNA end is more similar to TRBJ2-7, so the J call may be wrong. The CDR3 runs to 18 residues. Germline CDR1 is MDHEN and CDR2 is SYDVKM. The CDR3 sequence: CASSFRGQGTSGTYEQYF. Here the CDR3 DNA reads TGCGCCAGCAGTTTCCGGGGACAGGGGACTAGCGGGACCTACGAGCAGTACTTC.

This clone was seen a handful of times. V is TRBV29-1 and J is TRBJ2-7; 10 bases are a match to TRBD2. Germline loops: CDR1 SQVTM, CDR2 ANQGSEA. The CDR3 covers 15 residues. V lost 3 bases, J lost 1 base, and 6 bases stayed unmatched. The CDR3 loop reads CSVDSGTSVSYEQYF. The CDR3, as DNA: TGCAGCGTTGACTCCGGGACTAGCGTATCCTACGAGCAGTACTTC.

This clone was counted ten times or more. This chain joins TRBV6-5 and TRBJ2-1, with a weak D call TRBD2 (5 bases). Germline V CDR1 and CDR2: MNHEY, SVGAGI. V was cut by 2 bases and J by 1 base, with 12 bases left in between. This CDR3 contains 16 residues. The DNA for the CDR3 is TGTGCCAGCAGTTACCCTCACGGAGGTTCCTACAATGAGCAGTTCTTC. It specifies CASSYPHGGSYNEQFF.

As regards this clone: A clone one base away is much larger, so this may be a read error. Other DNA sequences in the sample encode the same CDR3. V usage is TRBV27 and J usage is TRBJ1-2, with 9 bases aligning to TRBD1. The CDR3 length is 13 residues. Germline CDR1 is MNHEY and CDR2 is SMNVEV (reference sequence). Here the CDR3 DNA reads TGTGCGAGCAGACAGGGGGTCGGGCGTGGCTACACCTTC. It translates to CASRQGVGRGYTF.